The 10 T cell receptor beta chains presented below share a single source sample, sequenced in a study of cytomegalovirus exposure and HLA in healthy donors. The study ran its PCR with 60 Vbeta and 13 Jbeta primers. Repertoires were generated with immunoSEQ multiplex PCR, while TCRdb's copy carries only in-frame clones and drops some. The sample shows 150,000 to 200,000 clones, approximately 85% of them seen only once. The sequencing input was PBMCs. These receptors were collected from a man aged 18 to 30 in good health and CMV-seropositive.

The chain uses TRBV4-2 and TRBJ2-2; 11 positions agree with TRBD1. Germline V gives CDR1 LGHNA, CDR2 YNFKEQ. V shed 4 bases, J shed 3 bases, and the junction held 7 bases outside the gene matches. The CDR3 is 17 residues long. The CDR3 coding sequence is TGTGCCAGCAGCCGGACAGGGGGCGGTTCGGACACCGGGGAGCTGTTTTTT. This sequence encodes CASSRTGGGSDTGELFF.

DNA of the CDR3: TGTGCCAGCAGTTTCGACAGATTTGGCACTGAAGCTTTCTTT. Amino acid sequence: CASSFDRFGTEAFF. This chain uses TRBV27 with TRBJ1-1; weak D call: TRBD1 (5 bases). Germline V gene sequence: CDR1 MNHEY, CDR2 SMNVEV (reference sequence). The CDR3 covers 14 residues. Trimming left V 3 bases short and J 4 bases short, with 12 bases between.

This sequence joins TRBV7-8 and TRBJ1-2; possible D gene TRBD1, 5 bases. Germline assignment: CDR1 SGHVS and CDR2 FQNEAQ. This CDR3 spans 17 amino acids. V lost 2 bases, J lost 8 bases, and 24 bases lay in between. For the CDR3, the DNA is TGTGCCAGCAGCTTACTAGGCAGGGACTCCTCCAGATACGGCTACACCTTC. Its protein product is CASSLLGRDSSRYGYTF. The whole variable domain, filled in from reference TRBV7-8 and TRBJ1-2, reads GAGVSQSPRYKVAKRGQDVALRCDPISGHVSLFWYQQALGQGPEFLTYFQNEAQLDKSGLPSDRFFAERPEGSVSTLKIQRTQQEDSAVYLCASSLLGRDSSRYGYTFGSGTRLTVV.

This chain connects TRBV9 to TRBJ2-5; TRBD1 agrees at 8 bases. J was trimmed by 4 bases and V by 3 bases; bases with no gene match: 5. The germline gives CDR1 SGDLS, CDR2 YYNGEE. The CDR3 spans 14 residues. The CDR3 DNA reads as TGTGCCAGCAGCGCAGGGGGCCGGGGAGAGACCCAGTACTTC. This translates into CASSAGGRGETQYF.

V is TRBV5-4 and J is TRBJ2-7; TRBD1 matches at 11 bases. Looked up from germline, CDR1 is SGHNT and CDR2 is YYREEE (reference sequence). The CDR3 has 16 amino acids. Trimming removed 0 bases from V and 3 bases from J; junction bases left unmatched: 5. The CDR3 DNA reads as TGTGCCAGCAGCTTGGCATCCGGGACAGGGGGCTACGAGCAGTACTTC. It yields the protein CASSLASGTGGYEQYF.

The chain uses TRBV11-2 and TRBJ1-2; D is unclear. Looked up from germline, CDR1 is SGHAT and CDR2 is FQNNGV. The CDR3 is made up of 17 amino acids. V was clipped by 5 bases and J by 8 bases, with 27 bases between them. CDR3 in DNA: TGTGCCAGCAGCCCATTAACCTCCTCCGGGTCTGCATACGGCTACACCTTC. Its protein is CASSPLTSSGSAYGYTF.

The chain is built from TRBV30 and TRBJ1-1; D is perhaps TRBD1 (6 bases). The CDR3 spans 14 residues. Germline loops: CDR1 GTSNPN, CDR2 SVGIG (reference sequence). Trimming left V 4 bases short and J 1 base short, with 13 bases between. The CDR3 nucleotides read TGTGCCTGGACGACGGGACACCCGAACACTGAAGCTTTCTTT. Protein product: CAWTTGHPNTEAFF.

This clone was observed once. V is TRBV9 and J is TRBJ2-1; D is uncertain. Trimming cost V 2 bases and J 15 bases, with 15 bases left between them. Per germline, CDR1 SGDLS and CDR2 YYNGEE. The CDR3 runs to 12 residues. The CDR3 coding sequence is TGTGCCAGCAGCGTGGGCCCGTCCAGCAGGTTCTTC. Protein sequence: CASSVGPSSRFF.

The chain is built from TRBV9 and TRBJ2-5, with TRBD2 matching 8 bases. The junction had 3 bases not matched to a gene; V was cut back by 4 bases and J by 1 base. The germline gives CDR1 SGDLS, CDR2 YYNGEE. CDR3 length equals 14 residues. The CDR3 region is CASSLSGAQETQYF. Here the CDR3 DNA reads TGTGCCAGCAGCCTTAGCGGGGCCCAAGAGACCCAGTACTTC.

This rearrangement joins TRBV4-1 to TRBJ2-5; D is possibly TRBD2 (6 bases). The end of the DNA fits TRBJ2-7 better, so the J call may be wrong. The CDR3 contains 14 residues. Per germline, CDR1 MGHRA and CDR2 YSYEKL. DNA of the CDR3: TGCGCCAGCAGCCAAGTATACGGGAGCGACGAGCAGTACTTC. Protein sequence: CASSQVYGSDEQYF.